Listed below are T cell receptor beta chains from one sample, sequenced in a study of T cells after yellow fever vaccination. TCRdb re-called the 5' RACE reads with MiXCR, one entry per CDR3 protein. The sample lists under 550,000 distinct CDR3 sequences, about a fifth seen once, with about a sixth in the top ten. The specimen was PBMCs, collected 21 days after the first yellow fever vaccination. The receptors derive from a man between 18 and 29 years old who received the YFV17D yellow fever vaccine. Each CDR3 is given with its conserved first and last residue. D genes are given only for firm matches. Clone size appears in some rows only: once, few, many, or a class for an expanded clone.

>TRBJ2-5|.|.|TRBV5-1
TGCGCCAGCAGCGCCACTAGTAAGGAGACCCAGTACTTC
CASSATSKETQYF
>TRBJ1-1|TRBD1|many|TRBV19
TGCGCCAGCAGCTCGGACAGGGGGAACACTGAAGCTTTCTTT
CASSSDRGNTEAFF
>TRBJ2-1|.|few|TRBV5-1
TGCGCCAGCAAACCCCCTCCTTACAATGAGCAGTTCTTC
CASKPPPYNEQFF
>TRBJ1-1|.|few|TRBV7-9
TGTGCCAGCAGGCGCAGGGATCTGAACACTGAAGCTTTCTTT
CASRRRDLNTEAFF
>TRBJ2-3|.|.|TRBV29-1
TGCAGCGTTGAGTTTTCGGCCCCTGGCCCGGATACGCAGTATTTT
CSVEFSAPGPDTQYF
>TRBJ1-2|.|.|TRBV3-1
TGTGCCAGCAGCCAAGCGGTCGGAGGCTACACCTTC
CASSQAVGGYTF
>TRBJ2-3|TRBD2|few|TRBV11-2
TGTGCCAGCAGCCAGACTAGCGGCCATGGCACGCAGTATTTT
CASSQTSGHGTQYF
>TRBJ2-3|.|few|TRBV5-1
TGCGCCAGCAGCTTATTACCCGGGCCGCAGTATTTT
CASSLLPGPQYF
>TRBJ2-5|TRBD1|.|TRBV6-2/TRBV6-3
TGTGCCAGCAGTACCGGGACAGGAGCGACCCAGTACTTC
CASSTGTGATQYF
>TRBJ2-5|.|few|TRBV20-1
TGCAGTGAGGCCGGGGGCACGCCAGAGACCCAGTACTTC
CSEAGGTPETQYF
>TRBJ2-3|.|.|TRBV29-1
TGCAGCGTTGAATTTACCGGAGATACGCAGTATTTT
CSVEFTGDTQYF
>TRBJ1-5|.|few|TRBV19
TGTGCCAGTAGTACCACCCCAGGGGGCAATCAGCCCCAGCATTTT
CASSTTPGGNQPQHF
>TRBJ2-7|.|.|TRBV18
TGTGCCAGCTCCCTCGTCGGACATCTGGCCTACGAGCAGTACTTC
CASSLVGHLAYEQYF
>TRBJ2-5|TRBD2|few|TRBV12-3/TRBV12-4
TGTGCCAGCAACAAAGAGGTAGCGGGGGCCGAGGGAGAGACCCAGTACTTC
CASNKEVAGAEGETQYF
>TRBJ2-3|TRBD2|few|TRBV15
TGTGCCACCAGCAGACTAGCGGTCACAGATACGCAGTATTTT
CATSRLAVTDTQYF
>TRBJ2-6|TRBD1|.|TRBV9
TGTGCCAGCAGCTCTCCCCCGGGGACAGGGGGCTTCTCTGGGGCCAACGTCCTGACTTTC
CASSSPPGTGGFSGANVLTF
>TRBJ2-7|.|few|TRBV6-5
TGTGCCAGCAGTTACGGTCAGGGGAGCTCCTACGAGCAGTACTTC
CASSYGQGSSYEQYF
>TRBJ2-2|.|.|TRBV12-3/TRBV12-4
TGTGCCAGCAGTTTAGTGGCGGAGAACACCGGGGAGCTGTTTTTT
CASSLVAENTGELFF
>TRBJ1-6|TRBD1|.|TRBV23-1
TGCGCCAGCAGTCCCGTCCGACAGGGAAAATATTCACCCCTCCACTTT
CASSPVRQGKYSPLHF
>TRBJ2-1|TRBD2|few|TRBV20-1
TGCAGTGCTTTTCATAGCGGGGGGGCGGTCTACAATGAGCAGTTCTTC
CSAFHSGGAVYNEQFF
>TRBJ1-2|.|.|TRBV20-1
TGCAGTGCTAGAGATACGGGACGGATAGGCGACACCTTC
CSARDTGRIGDTF
>TRBJ2-5|TRBD2|few|TRBV5-1
TGCGCCAGCAGCAGGACTAGCGGGAGTAGTTCTGGAGAGACCCAGTACTTC
CASSRTSGSSSGETQYF
>TRBJ2-1|.|many|TRBV10-3
TGTGCCATCAGGGAAACGGGACTCTTGAGCTCCTACAATGAGCAGTTCTTC
CAIRETGLLSSYNEQFF
>TRBJ2-2|.|.|TRBV7-6
TGTGCCAGCAGCTCGAGCAGGGACAACCTATTAAACACCGGGGAGCTGTTTTTT
CASSSSRDNLLNTGELFF
>TRBJ1-4|.|few|TRBV11-2
TGTGCCAGCAGAAACAGAGGAAGTGGCGAAAAACTGTTTTTT
CASRNRGSGEKLFF
>TRBJ2-2|TRBD1|.|TRBV4-2
TGTGCCAGCAGCCAAGAGGGAAGGGGGCTAAGCGGGGAGCTGTTTTTT
CASSQEGRGLSGELFF
>TRBJ2-3|TRBD2|once|TRBV6-2/TRBV6-3
TGTGCCAGCAATCAAGCGGGGGCCATCTACACAGATACGCAGTATTTT
CASNQAGAIYTDTQYF
>TRBJ1-1|.|.|TRBV6-1
TGTGCCAGCAGTAGAACCGCCGGGGCAGCGAACACTGAAGCTTTCTTT
CASSRTAGAANTEAFF
>TRBJ2-2|.|few|TRBV4-1
TGCGCCAGCAGCCCAATGGGACTCCCCCTGAACACCGGGGAGCTGTTTTTT
CASSPMGLPLNTGELFF
>TRBJ1-2|.|few|TRBV25-1
TGTGCCAGCAGGGACAGTCGCTATGGCTACACCTTC
CASRDSRYGYTF
>TRBJ2-7|TRBD1|few|TRBV5-1
TGCGCCAGCAGCTTGGAAGGACAGGGGAACGAGCAGTACTTC
CASSLEGQGNEQYF
>TRBJ2-7|.|few|TRBV7-6
TGTGCCAGCAGCTTAGCCGGACAAGATTACGAGCAGTACTTC
CASSLAGQDYEQYF
>TRBJ2-1|TRBD2|many|TRBV4-2
TGTGCCAGCAGCCAAGTAGCGGGGGGCAACAATGAGCAGTTCTTC
CASSQVAGGNNEQFF
>TRBJ2-1|TRBD2|.|TRBV9
TGTGCCAGCAGCGTAAGCGGGACTAGCAATGAGCAGTTCTTC
CASSVSGTSNEQFF
>TRBJ2-5|TRBD2|once|TRBV7-9
TGTGCCAGCAGCTTATCCAGCGGGGCTCAGGAGACCCAGTACTTC
CASSLSSGAQETQYF
>TRBJ2-7|TRBD1|.|TRBV19
TGTGCCAGCCAAAGCCGGCGACAGGGAACCTACGAGCAGTACTTC
CASQSRRQGTYEQYF
>TRBJ1-2|.|.|TRBV25-1
TGTGCCACCCGGACATCCTATGGCTACACCTTC
CATRTSYGYTF
>TRBJ2-7|.|.|TRBV20-1
TGCAGTGCTGGACAGGGAGGGTCCGAGCAGTACTTC
CSAGQGGSEQYF
>TRBJ1-2|.|many|TRBV29-1
TGCAGCGTTGAAGAGCAACAGAACTATGGCTACACCTTC
CSVEEQQNYGYTF
>TRBJ2-5|.|many|TRBV5-1
TGCGCCAGCAGCTTGACCCAGGGGGAGACCCAGTACTTC
CASSLTQGETQYF
>TRBJ1-2|.|few|TRBV10-3
TGTGCCATCAGTGAGACGCAGGCCCGGAGGGGCTACACCTTC
CAISETQARRGYTF
>TRBJ1-1|TRBD1|.|TRBV5-6
TGTGCCAGCAGCGATCTGGGGACAGTCAACACTGAAGCTTTCTTT
CASSDLGTVNTEAFF
>TRBJ2-3|.|.|TRBV12-3/TRBV12-4
TGTGCCAGCAGTTTTCGGAACAGGGGCACAGATACGCAGTATTTT
CASSFRNRGTDTQYF
>TRBJ2-3|TRBD1|.|TRBV9
TGTGCCAGCAGCTCCAGGGGGCGCGGGCAAGATACGCAGTATTTT
CASSSRGRGQDTQYF
>TRBJ2-5|.|.|TRBV28
TGTGCCAGCAGTTCCCCCCGCGCGGGGGAGACCCAGTACTTC
CASSSPRAGETQYF
>TRBJ2-1|TRBD1|many|TRBV7-2
TGTGCCAGCGGGGACAGATCCTACAATGAGCAGTTCTTC
CASGDRSYNEQFF
>TRBJ1-2|TRBD1|few|TRBV20-1
TGCAGTGCTAGAGTTACAGGGGACTATGGCTACACCTTC
CSARVTGDYGYTF
>TRBJ2-3|TRBD2|many|TRBV7-3
TGTGCCAGCAGCCAAGGACTAGCGGAGAGCACAGATACGCAGTATTTT
CASSQGLAESTDTQYF
>TRBJ2-7|.|few|TRBV10-3
TGTGCCATCAGTGAGGAGGGAGGATGGGAGCAGTACTTC
CAISEEGGWEQYF
>TRBJ1-1|TRBD1|few|TRBV28
TGTGCCAGCAGTTCAGGGGGCGTGAGAACTGAAGCTTTCTTT
CASSSGGVRTEAFF